The 27 T cell receptor beta chains in this list originate from one sample, sequenced in a study of T cells in women clearing cervical HPV infection. Only in-frame clones appear in the TCRdb table, and some are missing; sequencing was by immunoSEQ multiplex PCR. The sample's table shows about 35,000 clones. Source material: blood buffy coat. The receptor set was obtained from a woman aged 18-69 years with a cervical HPV16 infection that either progressed to CIN3+ or cleared (not recorded which).

Details on this clone: The CDR3 end is not reached by the read, which stops 3 residues before it; the germline J gene fills it in. J is TRBJ2-7 and V is TRBV12-3 or TRBV12-4, with TRBD1 matching 10 bases. V lost 6 bases, J lost 2 bases, and 7 bases stayed unmatched. This CDR3 is built from 15 residues. The CDR3 DNA, read in part, is TGTGCCAGCAGATCCTCCGGGACAGGGGCCTACGAG. Protein: CASRSSGTGAYE. The CDR3 in full is CASRSSGTGAYEQYF.

Turning to this clone: The read finishes 3 residues shy of the CDR3 end, and the germline J gene is used to complete it. The rearrangement joins TRBV6-2 or TRBV6-3 to TRBJ2-1, with 10 bases identical to TRBD2. Germline values: CDR1 MNHEY, CDR2 SVGEGT. The trim removed 2 bases at V and 8 bases at J, leaving 9 bases unmatched. This CDR3 is built from 16 residues. The covered CDR3 bases are TGTGCCAGCAGTTACCCCCTAGCGGGAGTTGGCGATGAG. Residues: CASSYPLAGVGDE. In full, the CDR3 is CASSYPLAGVGDEQFF.

With regard to this clone: The CDR3 extends 3 residues past the end of the read, so its final part is completed from the germline J gene. V and J are TRBV18 and TRBJ2-3, with 9 nucleotides matching TRBD1. There are 16 residues in the CDR3. The V gene end was trimmed by 6 bases and the J gene end by 4 bases; junction bases not matched to a gene: 11. Germline-derived CDR1 and CDR2 are KGHSH and LQKENI. The sequenced CDR3 bases are TGTGCCAGCTCCCGAGGTCAACAGGGGGCTGCAGATACG. Its protein is CASSRGQQGAADT. The CDR3, in full, reads CASSRGQQGAADTQYF.

Concerning this clone: Sequencing ends 3 residues short of the CDR3 end; the germline J gene provides the rest. This chain uses TRBV19 with TRBJ1-1; D might be TRBD1 (5 bases). The germline gives CDR1 LNHDA, CDR2 SQIVND (reference sequence). Between the trimmed V and J ends, which lost 4 bases and 7 bases, there was a span of 22 bases. The length of the CDR3 is 16 residues. The CDR3 sequence is CASSKEAARVTGEAFF. The covered CDR3 bases are TGTGCCAGTAGTAAAGAGGCGGCCAGGGTTACGGGTGAA.

Turning to this clone: Coverage ceases 3 residues before the CDR3 finishes, and the germline J gene fills in the end. The chain joins TRBV2 to TRBJ1-5; 8 bases match TRBD1. This CDR3 has 14 residues. V was clipped by 2 bases and J by 9 bases; unmatched bases: 6. Germline-derived CDR1 and CDR2 are SNHLY and FYNNEI. The covered CDR3 bases are TGTGCCAGCAGTGAACAGGGGGCTGAGGGGCCC. Translating it yields CASSEQGAEGP. The full CDR3 is CASSEQGAEGPQHF.

Concerning this clone: The CDR3 end lies 3 residues beyond the end of the read and is filled in from the germline J gene. The rearrangement joins TRBV7-9 to TRBJ2-4; 11 nucleotides agree with TRBD1. This CDR3 has 14 residues. The germline gives CDR1 SEHNR, CDR2 FQNEAQ (reference sequence). The CDR3 sequence is CASSLGTGGYGQYF. CDR3 DNA, as far as it was read: TGTGCCAGCAGCTTAGGGACAGGGGGCTATGGT.

Turning to this clone: The read terminates 3 residues ahead of where the CDR3 ends, so the germline J gene completes it. The J gene is TRBJ1-1, the V gene TRBV5-1, with D uncertain. CDR1 is SGHRS and CDR2 is YFSETQ in the germline V gene. V was shortened by 0 bases and J by 5 bases, with 14 bases between the two germline ends. The CDR3 contains 15 residues. The CDR3: CASSLERVGRTEAFF. The part of the CDR3 DNA that was read is TGCGCCAGCAGCTTGGAAAGGGTGGGTCGGACTGAA. The complete variable domain, with remaining parts taken from reference TRBV5-1 and TRBJ1-1, reads KAGVTQTPRYLIKTRGQQVTLSCSPISGHRSVSWYQQTPGQGLQFLFEYFSETQRNKGNFPGRFSGRQFSNSRSEMNVSTLELGDSALYLCASSLERVGRTEAFFGQGTRLTVV.

Regarding this clone: The read terminates 3 residues before the CDR3 end, so the remaining end is supplied by the germline J gene. The V and J genes are TRBV7-9 and TRBJ2-3; 9 nucleotides align to TRBD2. The CDR3 is made up of 15 amino acids. Looked up from germline, CDR1 is SEHNR and CDR2 is FQNEAQ (reference sequence). CDR3 DNA (partial): TGTGCCAGCAGCTTAGGACGGACTAGCGATCAGCCG. It encodes CASSLGRTSDQP. The whole CDR3 is CASSLGRTSDQPQYF.

As to this clone: The DNA ends 3 residues before the CDR3 does, and the rest of the CDR3 is filled in from the germline J gene. The chain combines TRBV10-3 with TRBJ1-2; D possibly corresponds to TRBD1 (6 bases). The ends were cut back, 8 bases at V and 7 bases at J, with 20 bases in the middle. Germline V CDR1 and CDR2: ENHRY, SYGVKD. The CDR3 runs 14 residues. The covered CDR3 bases are TGTGCCATCGCGAAGGATCCAGGGGTGGTTGGC. Translation: CAIAKDPGVVG. The whole CDR3 sequence reads CAIAKDPGVVGYTF.

On this clone itself: The sequence runs out 3 residues before the end of the CDR3; the remainder is reconstructed from the germline J gene. The chain has TRBV12-3 or TRBV12-4 and TRBJ2-1, with D unclear. With 5 bases removed from V and 3 bases from J, the gap between germline ends came to 5 bases. CDR3 length: 12 amino acids. The sequenced part of the CDR3 DNA is TGTGCCAGCAGTCCAGGCTACAATGAG. It encodes CASSPGYNE. The whole CDR3 sequence reads CASSPGYNEQFF.

Details on this clone: The observed sequence ends 3 residues before the CDR3 terminus, with the missing tail filled in from the germline J gene. The chain joins TRBV19 to TRBJ1-5, with a tentative D call TRBD1 (5 bases). Trimming removed 5 bases from V and 5 bases from J, with 7 bases in between. CDR1 is LNHDA and CDR2 is SQIVND in the germline V gene (reference sequence). The CDR3 spans 12 residues. The sequenced part of the CDR3 DNA is TGTGCCAGTAGTTGGGGGGATCAGCCC. This translates into CASSWGDQP. The entire CDR3 protein reads CASSWGDQPQHF.

Of note for this clone: The CDR3 goes on 3 residues after the read ends, and that part is filled in from the germline J gene. The rearrangement links TRBV5-1 to TRBJ1-1; D gene ambiguous. Germline CDR1 reads SGHRS; CDR2 reads YFSETQ. Trimming cost V 2 bases and J 3 bases, with 11 bases left between them. The CDR3 spans 14 residues. CDR3: CASSFSGQYTEAFF. The covered CDR3 bases are TGCGCCAGCAGCTTCTCAGGTCAGTACACTGAA.

As regards this clone: Read data end 3 residues before the CDR3 end; the end is taken from the germline J gene. The sample has other DNA sequences that encode this CDR3 too. The chain couples TRBV18 to TRBJ2-5; TRBD2 matches 11 bases. Looked up from germline, CDR1 is KGHSH and CDR2 is LQKENI. This CDR3 contains 18 residues. The V and J ends lost 2 bases and 2 bases, in that order; junction bases with no gene match: 10. CDR3 in amino acids: CASSPAYSGGASQETQYF. The CDR3 DNA, read in part, is TGTGCCAGCTCACCAGCCTATAGCGGGGGGGCCTCTCAAGAGACC. Filled out from reference TRBV18 and TRBJ2-5, the complete variable domain reads NAGVMQNPRHLVRRRGQEARLRCSPMKGHSHVYWYRQLPEEGLKFMVYLQKENIIDESGMPKERFSAEFPKEGPSILRIQQVVRGDSAAYFCASSPAYSGGASQETQYFGPGTRLLVL.

As concerns this clone: The read comes to an end 3 residues before the CDR3 does, leaving the germline J gene to fill in the end. The genes are TRBV5-5 and TRBJ1-1, with D tentatively TRBD1 (5 bases). The CDR3 covers 15 residues. Germline V gene data show CDR1 as SGHKS and CDR2 as YYEKEE (reference sequence). V was shortened by 5 bases and J by 5 bases, with 19 bases between the two germline ends. Partial CDR3 DNA: TGTGCCAGCAGTCGCCCAGGGCTCAGAGGAACTGAA. It is translated as CASSRPGLRGTE. The entire CDR3 is CASSRPGLRGTEAFF.

Notes on this clone: The read ends 3 residues early relative to the CDR3; the germline J gene fills the gap. The chain links TRBV7-8 to TRBJ2-7; 10 nucleotides line up with TRBD1. After removal of 3 bases from V and 3 bases from J, the junction contained 2 bases not matched to a gene. Germline CDR1 SGHVS, CDR2 FQNEAQ. The CDR3 runs 14 residues. The part of the CDR3 DNA that was read is TGTGCCAGCAGCTTTGGGGACAGGGGCTACGAG. It translates to CASSFGDRGYE. The entire CDR3 protein is CASSFGDRGYEQYF.

Of note for this clone: The read ends 3 residues before the CDR3 terminus; that terminus is restored from the germline J gene. The chain employs TRBV19 and TRBJ2-4; D is tentatively TRBD1 or TRBD2 (5 bases each). CDR1 and CDR2 (germline): LNHDA, SQIVND (reference sequence). The CDR3 covers 12 residues. CDR3 bases read: TGTGCCAGTAGTATAGGAGGGGAAGGT. Translated: CASSIGGEG. The whole CDR3 sequence reads CASSIGGEGQYF.

Note on this clone: The read ends 3 residues shy of where the CDR3 ends; the end is completed using the germline J gene. The V and J genes are TRBV6-2 or TRBV6-3 and TRBJ2-5, with a tentative D call TRBD2 (6 bases). From germline, CDR1 is MNHEY and CDR2 SVGEGT. The V gene lost 2 bases and the J gene lost 5 bases, with 15 bases spanning the gap. This CDR3 is 15 amino acids long. Here the CDR3 reads CASSYGTPGGETQYF. CDR3 bases read: TGTGCCAGCAGTTACGGGACTCCTGGGGGGGAGACC.

About this clone: The read falls 3 residues short of the CDR3 end, and the missing part is taken from the germline J gene. The chain joins TRBV12-3 or TRBV12-4 to TRBJ1-1, with 7 bases that match TRBD1. V lost 3 bases to trimming and J lost 4 bases; unmatched junction nucleotides: 8. CDR3 length: 15 amino acids. CDR3 loop: CASSLGTAWGTEAFF. The CDR3 DNA, read in part, is TGTGCCAGCAGTTTGGGGACAGCTTGGGGCACTGAA.

The CDR3 DNA, read in part, is TGCGCCAGCAGCTTGGTACACCAGGGGGGCTTGGGTTCCACTGAA. Amino acid sequence: CASSLVHQGGLGSTE. The complete CDR3 protein is CASSLVHQGGLGSTEAFF. V usage is TRBV5-1 and J usage is TRBJ1-1, with TRBD1 matching over 7 bases. The read finishes 3 residues shy of the CDR3 end, and the germline J gene is used to complete it. Germline CDR1 and CDR2: SGHRS and YFSETQ. V dropped 0 bases and J dropped 4; count of bases not matched to a gene: 15. CDR3 size: 18 residues.

Of note for this clone: Coverage ceases 3 residues before the CDR3 finishes, and the germline J gene fills in the end. V usage is TRBV18 and J usage is TRBJ1-5; TRBD1 agrees at 10 bases. This CDR3 has 14 residues. The J segment lost 5 bases and the V segment lost 3 bases, leaving 1 base of the junction unmatched. Germline V gene lookup returns CDR1 KGHSH and CDR2 LQKENI. CDR3 DNA, as far as it was read: TGTGCCAGCTCACCCGGACAGGGGGATCAGCCC. Translating it yields CASSPGQGDQP. The entire CDR3 protein is CASSPGQGDQPQHF. The whole variable domain, filled in from reference TRBV18 and TRBJ1-5, reads NAGVMQNPRHLVRRRGQEARLRCSPMKGHSHVYWYRQLPEEGLKFMVYLQKENIIDESGMPKERFSAEFPKEGPSILRIQQVVRGDSAAYFCASSPGQGDQPQHFGDGTRLSIL.

Comments on this clone: The CDR3 end lies 3 residues beyond the end of the read and is filled in from the germline J gene. The chain carries TRBV11-2 and TRBJ2-7; D might be TRBD1 (5 bases). CDR1 is SGHAT and CDR2 is FQNNGV in the germline V gene. V lost 6 bases, J lost 0 bases, and 15 bases lay in between. The CDR3 consists of 15 residues. CDR3 sequence reads: CASSLIQATSYEQYF. The part of the CDR3 DNA that was read is TGTGCCAGCAGTTTAATACAGGCTACCTCCTACGAG.

Here the CDR3 reads CASSPQGVYTEAFF. The sequenced CDR3 bases are TGTGCCAGCAGCCCACAGGGAGTGTACACTGAA. V and J are TRBV7-9 and TRBJ1-1, with a tentative D call TRBD1 (6 bases). The CDR3 goes on 3 residues after the read ends, and that part is filled in from the germline J gene. CDR3 size: 14 residues. V was cut by 5 bases and J by 3 bases, with 13 bases left in between. Germline lookup yields CDR1 SEHNR and CDR2 FQNEAQ (reference sequence).

Points on this clone: The missing CDR3 end, 3 residues past where the read stops, is filled in from the germline J gene. The V call is TRBV9, the J call TRBJ2-5; 12 nucleotides agree with TRBD1. The J segment lost 5 bases and the V segment lost 4 bases, leaving 9 bases of the junction unmatched. Germline values: CDR1 SGDLS, CDR2 YYNGEE. This CDR3 comprises 16 residues. The sequenced part of the CDR3 DNA is TGTGCCAGCAGCTCGGGACAGGGGGCGTTTGCGGAGACC. Its protein is CASSSGQGAFAET. In full, the CDR3 reads CASSSGQGAFAETQYF.

To note about this clone: The read falls 3 residues short of the CDR3 end, and the missing part is taken from the germline J gene. The chain uses TRBV30 and TRBJ1-2; D may be TRBD1 (5 bases). The CDR3 runs to 18 residues. Germline assignment: CDR1 GTSNPN and CDR2 SVGIG (reference sequence). The covered CDR3 bases are TGTGCCTGCCATGGGACTAGCGGGAGGGCCCGGAGCACAGATACC. It is translated as CACHGTSGRARSTDT. The complete CDR3 sequence is CACHGTSGRARSTDTYTF. Variable domain in full (rest from reference TRBV30 and TRBJ1-2): SQTIHQWPATLVQPVGSPLSLECTVEGTSNPNLYWYRQAAGRGLQLLFYSVGIGQISSEVPQNLSASRPQDRQFILSSKKLLLSDSGFYLCACHGTSGRARSTDTYTFGSGTRLTVV.

About this clone itself: The read stops 3 residues short of the end of the CDR3; the missing end is completed from the germline J gene. The J gene is TRBJ1-1, the V gene TRBV2; D gene ambiguous. V was shortened by 1 base and J by 5 bases, with 8 bases between the two germline ends. CDR3 length: 13 residues. Germline CDR1 SNHLY, CDR2 FYNNEI. The CDR3 here is CASSEGGLTEAFF. The CDR3 DNA, read in part, is TGTGCCAGCAGTGAAGGAGGGCTTACTGAA.

Points on this clone: Coverage ceases 3 residues before the CDR3 finishes, and the germline J gene fills in the end. The chain employs TRBV19 and TRBJ1-1, with D perhaps matching TRBD1 (6 bases). The CDR3 has 14 residues. CDR1 and CDR2 from the germline V gene are LNHDA and SQIVND (reference sequence). The CDR3 sequence: CASSAGRTVEPAFF. The DNA read from the CDR3 is TGTGCCAGTAGTGCAGGTCGGACAGTTGAGCCA. Complete variable domain (other parts from reference TRBV19 and TRBJ1-1): DGGITQSPKYLFRKEGQNVTLSCEQNLNHDAMYWYRQDPGQGLRLIYYSQIVNDFQKGDIAEGYSVSREKKESFPLTVTSAQKNPTAFYLCASSAGRTVEPAFFGQGTRLTVV.

On this clone: With the read ending 3 residues before the CDR3 end, the germline J gene is used to fill in that end. The chain uses TRBV5-1 and TRBJ2-5; 9 bases map to TRBD1. Germline lookup yields CDR1 SGHRS and CDR2 YFSETQ. CDR3 size: 17 residues. V was pared by 4 bases and J by 1 base, with 11 bases of the junction left unmatched. The sequenced part of the CDR3 DNA is TGCGCCAGCAGCCGCCGGGGGACAGGGAGCTTCCAAGAGACC. Amino acid sequence: CASSRRGTGSFQET. The full CDR3 protein reads CASSRRGTGSFQETQYF.